This T cell receptor beta chain derives from a study of brain T cells in children with intractable seizures. Sequencing used immunoSEQ multiplex PCR; TCRdb keeps in-frame clones, though not all of them. Here the sample spans about 340,000 clones, over 90% being singletons. This CDR3 spans 13 amino acids. Unmatched junction bases numbered 2, after V lost 3 bases and J lost 4 bases. Germline CDR1 and CDR2: MNHEY and SMNVEV (reference sequence). About this clone: Other DNA sequences from this sample encode an identical CDR3 as well.

Time point defined: blood from clinic visit 5 months post-surgery; TSC patient then seizure free. The sequenced cases were selected for having the highest brain T cell transcript signatures. The clonotype was recovered from a boy under three years old with tuberous sclerosis and intractable seizures. Sequences were derived from peripheral blood, sampled less than 6 months after surgery. The rearrangement joins TRBV27 to TRBJ1-2; TRBD1 matches at 7 bases. CDR3 coding DNA: TGTGCCAGCAGTTTGTCAGGGGGCTATGGCTACACCTTC. Encoded protein: CASSLSGGYGYTF.